Each of the 7 T cell receptor beta chains below was sequenced from the same sample in a study of blood T cell repertoires in COVID-19. Here immunoSEQ multiplex PCR was the method, and the copy in TCRdb shows in-frame clones only, minus some. This repertoire shows tens of thousands of clones, more than 75% found once; its top ten account for about 22%. Material for sequencing was peripheral blood. These receptors were taken from a woman in her sixties with acute or convalescent COVID-19.

The gene calls are TRBV29-1 and TRBJ2-7; 9 bases align to TRBD2. This CDR3 has 13 residues. Germline V lookup: CDR1 SQVTM, CDR2 ANQGSEA. Trimming took 7 bases from V and 2 from J; bases not matched to a gene: 6. Here the CDR3 DNA reads TGCAGCGCCCTGACTAGCGGCCCCTACGAGCAGTACTTC. Its translation is CSALTSGPYEQYF.

The chain carries TRBV14 and TRBJ2-1; D unresolved. V lost 4 bases, J lost 0 bases, and 13 bases lay in between. There are 16 residues in the CDR3. The germline V gene has CDR1 SGHDN and CDR2 FVKESK. CDR3 loop: CASSLQPYSSYNEQFF. In DNA, the CDR3 is TGTGCCAGCAGCCTTCAGCCCTACAGCTCCTACAATGAGCAGTTCTTC. The full variable domain, rest sourced from reference TRBV14 and TRBJ2-1, is EAGVTQFPSHSVIEKGQTVTLRCDPISGHDNLYWYRRVMGKEIKFLLHFVKESKQDESGMPNNRFLAERTGGTYSTLKVQPAELEDSGVYFCASSLQPYSSYNEQFFGPGTRLTVL.

The chain uses TRBV30 and TRBJ1-5; no reliable D call. This CDR3 has 13 residues. The V end was cut by 1 base, the J end by 9 bases, with 13 bases between. Germline CDR1 reads GTSNPN; CDR2 reads SVGIG (reference sequence). The DNA of the CDR3 is TGTGCCTGGAGTGATCCCCAGGTGGGGCCCCAGCATTTT. The encoded protein is CAWSDPQVGPQHF.

V usage is TRBV27 and J usage is TRBJ1-1; 10 nucleotides align to TRBD1. In germline, CDR1 is MNHEY, CDR2 SMNVEV (reference sequence). The CDR3 sequence is 15 residues long. The V and J ends lost 6 bases and 3 bases, in that order; junction bases with no gene match: 7. CDR3 loop: CASRRQGAWDTEAFF. In nucleotides, the CDR3 is TGTGCCAGCAGGCGACAGGGGGCTTGGGACACTGAAGCTTTCTTT.

This sequence joins TRBV18 and TRBJ1-1; possibly TRBD1 for D (6 bases). Per the germline V gene, CDR1 is KGHSH and CDR2 is LQKENI. This CDR3 is built from 15 residues. Between the trimmed V and J ends, which lost 4 bases and 3 bases, there was a span of 15 bases. DNA of the CDR3: TGTGCCAGCTCACTACTCCAGGGGTTGGACACTGAAGCTTTCTTT. Protein sequence: CASSLLQGLDTEAFF.

This sequence joins TRBV24-1 and TRBJ1-1; D possibly corresponds to TRBD1 (6 bases). Trimming removed 9 bases from V and 0 bases from J, with 19 bases in between. This CDR3 is 16 amino acids long. Germline-derived CDR1 and CDR2 are KGHDR and SFDVKD. The CDR3 DNA follows: TGTGCCACCCGATACAGGGCAACTCACATGAACACTGAAGCTTTCTTT. Its protein product is CATRYRATHMNTEAFF.

This clone was recorded once. The J gene is TRBJ1-6, the V gene TRBV19; D gene unclear. Trimming left V 7 bases short and J 6 bases short, with 13 bases between. CDR3 size: 14 residues. The germline CDR1 and CDR2 sequences are LNHDA and SQIVND (reference sequence). CDR3 region: CASKGSTANSPLHF. The CDR3 nucleotides read TGTGCCAGTAAAGGTAGCACGGCTAATTCACCCCTCCACTTT.